The TCR beta chain described here comes from a study of shared clonotypes between healthy human individuals. Background on the study: For every donor, three CD4 naive, three CD4 memory, two CD8 naive and one CD8 memory plates were used. Study-wide results and limits: The expectation was that sequencing depth would affect clonotype sharing among donors.

The assay was run at deep level. Measured with immunoSEQ multiplex PCR; TCRdb has only the in-frame clones, and not every one. Found here are hundreds of thousands of clones, around 67% of them singletons; the top ten hold 1.5% to 2%. CD45RA-negative memory and CD45RA+ naive subsets were split from the CD4+ cells. Looked up from germline, CDR1 is GTSNPN and CDR2 is SVGIG (reference sequence). There are 13 residues in the CDR3. Trimming cost V 2 bases and J 7 bases, with 12 bases left between them. On this clone: Antigen: not known.

The source material was memory CD4+ T cells sorted from blood. The sample's subset: CD45RA-negative fraction. V and J are TRBV30 and TRBJ1-5; D perhaps matches TRBD1 (5 bases). The source is a woman aged 30 to 39 in good health. The DNA for the CDR3 is TGTGCCTGGAGTTCCGGGGCACGGCAGCCCCAGCATTTT. The encoded protein is CAWSSGARQPQHF.